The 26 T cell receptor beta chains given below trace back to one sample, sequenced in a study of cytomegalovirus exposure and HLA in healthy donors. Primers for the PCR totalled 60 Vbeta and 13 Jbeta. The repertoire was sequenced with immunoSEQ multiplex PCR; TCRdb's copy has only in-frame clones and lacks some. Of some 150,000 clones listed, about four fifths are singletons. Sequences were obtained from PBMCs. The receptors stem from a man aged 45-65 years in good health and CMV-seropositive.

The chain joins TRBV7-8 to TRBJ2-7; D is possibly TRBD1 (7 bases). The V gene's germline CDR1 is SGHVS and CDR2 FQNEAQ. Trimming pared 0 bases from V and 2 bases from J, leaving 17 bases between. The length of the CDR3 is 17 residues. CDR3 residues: CASSLAQGGTDTYEQYF. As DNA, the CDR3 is TGTGCCAGCAGCTTAGCGCAGGGCGGGACAGATACCTACGAGCAGTACTTC.

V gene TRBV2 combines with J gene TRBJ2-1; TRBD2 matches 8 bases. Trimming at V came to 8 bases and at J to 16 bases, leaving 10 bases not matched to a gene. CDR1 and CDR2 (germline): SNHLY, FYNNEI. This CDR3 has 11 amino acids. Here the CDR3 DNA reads TGTGCCAGCGGCGGGGGGAGATCAGGTTTCTTC. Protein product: CASGGGRSGFF.

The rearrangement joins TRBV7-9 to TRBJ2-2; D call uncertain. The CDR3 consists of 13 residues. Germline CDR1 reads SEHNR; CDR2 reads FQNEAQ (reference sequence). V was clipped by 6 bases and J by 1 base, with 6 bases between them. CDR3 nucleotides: TGTGCCAGCAGTTCAGGGAACACCGGGGAGCTGTTTTTT. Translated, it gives CASSSGNTGELFF.

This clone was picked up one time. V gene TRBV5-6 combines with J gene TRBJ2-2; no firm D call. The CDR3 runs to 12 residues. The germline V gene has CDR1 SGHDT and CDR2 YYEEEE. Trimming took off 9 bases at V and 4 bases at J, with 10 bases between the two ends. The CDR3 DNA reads TGTGCCACCCACTCATTCACCGGGGAGCTGTTTTTT. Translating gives CATHSFTGELFF.

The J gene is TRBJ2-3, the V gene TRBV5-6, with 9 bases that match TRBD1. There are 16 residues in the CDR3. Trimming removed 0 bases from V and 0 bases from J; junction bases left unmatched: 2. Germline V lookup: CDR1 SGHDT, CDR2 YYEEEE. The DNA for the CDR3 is TGTGCCAGCAGCTTGGTAGGGACAGGGAGCACAGATACGCAGTATTTT. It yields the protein CASSLVGTGSTDTQYF.

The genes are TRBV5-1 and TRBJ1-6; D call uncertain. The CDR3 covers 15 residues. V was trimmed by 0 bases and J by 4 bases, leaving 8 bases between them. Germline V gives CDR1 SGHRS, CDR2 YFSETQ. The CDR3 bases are TGCGCCAGCAGCTTGGATGGGCCATATAATTCACCCCTCCACTTT. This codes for CASSLDGPYNSPLHF. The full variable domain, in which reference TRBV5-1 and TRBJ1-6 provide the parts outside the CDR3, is KAGVTQTPRYLIKTRGQQVTLSCSPISGHRSVSWYQQTPGQGLQFLFEYFSETQRNKGNFPGRFSGRQFSNSRSEMNVSTLELGDSALYLCASSLDGPYNSPLHFGNGTRLTVT.

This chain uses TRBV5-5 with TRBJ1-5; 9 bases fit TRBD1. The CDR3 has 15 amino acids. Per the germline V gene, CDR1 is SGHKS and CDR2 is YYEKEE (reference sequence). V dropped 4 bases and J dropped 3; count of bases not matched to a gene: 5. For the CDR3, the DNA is TGTGCCAGCAGCCGCAGACAGGGGGACAATCAGCCCCAGCATTTT. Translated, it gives CASSRRQGDNQPQHF.

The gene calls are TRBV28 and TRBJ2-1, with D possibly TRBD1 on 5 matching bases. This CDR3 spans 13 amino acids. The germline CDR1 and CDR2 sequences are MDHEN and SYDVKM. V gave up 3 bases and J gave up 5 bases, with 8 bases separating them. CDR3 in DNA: TGTGCCAGCAGTTTCAACAGGCACAATGAGCAGTTCTTC. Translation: CASSFNRHNEQFF.

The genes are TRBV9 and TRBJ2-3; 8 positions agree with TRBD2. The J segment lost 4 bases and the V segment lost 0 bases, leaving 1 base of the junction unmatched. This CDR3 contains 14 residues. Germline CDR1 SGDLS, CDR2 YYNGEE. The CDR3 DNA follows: TGTGCCAGCAGCGTAGGCGGGAGGCCAGATACGCAGTATTTT. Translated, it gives CASSVGGRPDTQYF.

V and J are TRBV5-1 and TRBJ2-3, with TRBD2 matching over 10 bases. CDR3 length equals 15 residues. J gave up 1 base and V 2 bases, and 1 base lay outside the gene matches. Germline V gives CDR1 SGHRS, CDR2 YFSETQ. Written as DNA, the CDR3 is TGCGCCAGCAGCTTCGGGACTAGCGGCACAGATACGCAGTATTTT. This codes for CASSFGTSGTDTQYF.

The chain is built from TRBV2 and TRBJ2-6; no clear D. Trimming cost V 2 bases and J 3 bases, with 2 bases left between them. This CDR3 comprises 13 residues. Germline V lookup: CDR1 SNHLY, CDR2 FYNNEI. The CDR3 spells CASSEHGANVLTF. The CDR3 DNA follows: TGTGCCAGCAGTGAACATGGGGCCAACGTCCTGACTTTC.

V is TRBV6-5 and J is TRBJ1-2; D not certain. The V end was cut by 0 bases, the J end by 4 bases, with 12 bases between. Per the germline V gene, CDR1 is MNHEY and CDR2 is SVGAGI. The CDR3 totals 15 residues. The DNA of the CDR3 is TGTGCCAGCAGTTACTCGGGCGGGCTATTCTATGGCTACACCTTC. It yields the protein CASSYSGGLFYGYTF.

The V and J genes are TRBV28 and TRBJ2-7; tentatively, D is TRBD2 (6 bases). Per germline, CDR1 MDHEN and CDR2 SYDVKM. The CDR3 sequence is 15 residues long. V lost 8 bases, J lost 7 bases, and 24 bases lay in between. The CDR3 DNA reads TGTGCCAGCGGCCCAGGCGGGAACCTTGCACGAGAGCAGTACTTC. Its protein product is CASGPGGNLAREQYF.

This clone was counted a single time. CDR3 in DNA: TGCGCCAGCAGCACCGGACAGGGGCCTGAAGCTTTCTTT. Protein sequence: CASSTGQGPEAFF. The chain combines TRBV5-1 with TRBJ1-1; TRBD1 matches at 9 bases. The CDR3 is 13 amino acids. The V gene end was trimmed by 4 bases and the J gene end by 6 bases; junction bases not matched to a gene: 4. The germline gives CDR1 SGHRS, CDR2 YFSETQ.

The CDR3 here is CAWRGGLATDTQYF. The DNA for the CDR3 is TGTGCCTGGCGAGGGGGACTAGCGACAGATACGCAGTATTTT. The chain is built from TRBV30 and TRBJ2-3; 10 positions match TRBD2. The J segment lost 3 bases and the V segment lost 5 bases, leaving 5 bases of the junction unmatched. There are 14 residues in the CDR3. Germline-derived CDR1 and CDR2 are GTSNPN and SVGIG (reference sequence).

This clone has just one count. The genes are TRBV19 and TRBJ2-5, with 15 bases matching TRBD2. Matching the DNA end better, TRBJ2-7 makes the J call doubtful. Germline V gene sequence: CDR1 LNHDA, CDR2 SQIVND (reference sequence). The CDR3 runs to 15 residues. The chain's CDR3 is CASSSGTSGGYEQYF. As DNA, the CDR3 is TGTGCCAGTAGTTCCGGGACTAGCGGGGGGTACGAGCAGTACTTC.

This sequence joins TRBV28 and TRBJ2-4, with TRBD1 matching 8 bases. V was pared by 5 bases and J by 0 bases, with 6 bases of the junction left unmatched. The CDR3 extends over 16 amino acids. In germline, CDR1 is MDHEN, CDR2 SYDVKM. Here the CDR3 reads CASSNRDRRAKNIQYF. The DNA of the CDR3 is TGTGCCAGCAGTAACCGGGACAGGAGAGCCAAAAACATTCAGTACTTC.

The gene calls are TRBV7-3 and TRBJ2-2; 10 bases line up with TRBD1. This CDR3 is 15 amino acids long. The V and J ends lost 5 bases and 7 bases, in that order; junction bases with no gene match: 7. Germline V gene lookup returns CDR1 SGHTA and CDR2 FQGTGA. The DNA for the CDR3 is TGTGCCAGCAGCGGATCCGGGACAGGGGTCGGGGAGCTGTTTTTT. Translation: CASSGSGTGVGELFF.

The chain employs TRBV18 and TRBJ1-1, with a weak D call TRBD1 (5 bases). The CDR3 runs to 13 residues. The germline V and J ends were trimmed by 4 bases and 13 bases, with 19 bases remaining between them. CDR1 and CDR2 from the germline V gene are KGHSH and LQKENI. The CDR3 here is CASSQGTQRVVFF. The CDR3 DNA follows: TGTGCCAGCTCACAAGGGACGCAGCGGGTTGTTTTCTTT.

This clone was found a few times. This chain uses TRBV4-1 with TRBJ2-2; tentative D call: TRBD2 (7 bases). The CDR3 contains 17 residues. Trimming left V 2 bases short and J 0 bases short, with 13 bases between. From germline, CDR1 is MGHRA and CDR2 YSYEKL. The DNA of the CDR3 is TGCGCCAGCAGCCAAAGGGGGGGACTAACGAACACCGGGGAGCTGTTTTTT. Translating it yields CASSQRGGLTNTGELFF.

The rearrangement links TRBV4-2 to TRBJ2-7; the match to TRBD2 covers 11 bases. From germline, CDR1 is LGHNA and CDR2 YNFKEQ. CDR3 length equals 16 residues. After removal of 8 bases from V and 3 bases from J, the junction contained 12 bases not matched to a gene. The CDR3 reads CASQGLAERGNYEQYF. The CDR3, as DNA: TGTGCCAGCCAGGGACTAGCGGAGCGAGGGAACTACGAGCAGTACTTC.

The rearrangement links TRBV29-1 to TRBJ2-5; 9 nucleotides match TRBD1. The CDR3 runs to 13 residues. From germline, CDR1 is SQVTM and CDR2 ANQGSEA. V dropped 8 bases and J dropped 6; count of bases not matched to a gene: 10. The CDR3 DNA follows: TGCAGCTTCATGGGGACAGGGAGGAAGACCCAGTACTTC. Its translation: CSFMGTGRKTQYF.

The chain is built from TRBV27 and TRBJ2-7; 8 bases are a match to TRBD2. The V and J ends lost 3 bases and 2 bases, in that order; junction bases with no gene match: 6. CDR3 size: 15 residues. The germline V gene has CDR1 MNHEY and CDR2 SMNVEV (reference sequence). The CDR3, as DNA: TGTGCCAGCAGTTTTAGTACTAGCGGTCCCTACGAGCAGTACTTC. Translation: CASSFSTSGPYEQYF.

The CDR3 DNA sequence: TGCGCCAGCAGCTTGGCTAGCGGGACCTACAATGAGCAGTTCTTC. It is translated as CASSLASGTYNEQFF. J is TRBJ2-1 and V is TRBV5-1; 9 bases are shared with TRBD2. The CDR3 totals 15 residues. Germline loops: CDR1 SGHRS, CDR2 YFSETQ. Unmatched junction bases numbered 0, after V lost 0 bases and J lost 2 bases.

CDR3 sequence (DNA): TGTGCCAGCAGCCGCTCGACTAGCGGGAGGCTCTACGAGCAGTACTTC. Protein product: CASSRSTSGRLYEQYF. J is TRBJ2-7 and V is TRBV5-4; 13 nucleotides align to TRBD2. This CDR3 comprises 16 residues. Germline V gene sequence: CDR1 SGHNT, CDR2 YYREEE (reference sequence). V was clipped by 4 bases and J by 3 bases; unmatched bases: 7.

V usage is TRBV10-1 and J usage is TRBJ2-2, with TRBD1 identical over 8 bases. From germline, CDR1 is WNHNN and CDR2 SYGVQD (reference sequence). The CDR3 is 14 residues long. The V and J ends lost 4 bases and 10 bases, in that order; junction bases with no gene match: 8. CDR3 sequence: CASSGQGTGSELFF. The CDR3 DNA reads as TGCGCCAGCAGTGGACAGGGGACCGGGTCGGAGCTGTTTTTT.